These 5 T cell receptor beta chains share one sample of origin, sequenced in a study of cytomegalovirus exposure and HLA in healthy donors. The PCR made use of 60 Vbeta and 13 Jbeta primers. The method was immunoSEQ multiplex PCR; TCRdb's version includes in-frame clones alone and lacks a portion of them. The sample has approximately 110,000 clones, around 72% seen once. Material: PBMCs. These TCRs come from a woman aged 35 to 49 in good health and CMV-seropositive.

The rearrangement joins TRBV5-4 to TRBJ2-1; a weak D match, TRBD1 (7 bases). Germline loops: CDR1 SGHNT, CDR2 YYREEE (reference sequence). The CDR3 loop spans 14 amino acids. V gave up 4 bases and J gave up 6 bases, with 14 bases separating them. The CDR3 region is CASSSRGDSNEQFF. The CDR3 DNA is TGTGCCAGCAGCAGCAGGGGGGACAGCAATGAGCAGTTCTTC. The full variable domain, completed using reference TRBV5-4 and TRBJ2-1, is ETGVTQSPTHLIKTRGQQVTLRCSSQSGHNTVSWYQQALGQGPQFIFQYYREEENGRGNFPPRFSGLQFPNYSSELNVNALELDDSALYLCASSSRGDSNEQFFGPGTRLTVL.

This clone occurred a few times. The CDR3, as DNA: TGTGCCAGCAGTGAAGTCGACAGGGGGCGGGAGACCCAGTACTTC. It translates to CASSEVDRGRETQYF. This sequence joins TRBV6-1 and TRBJ2-5; 10 nucleotides align to TRBD1. There are 15 residues in the CDR3. CDR1 is MNHNS, CDR2 SASEGT, per germline. V lost 1 base to trimming and J lost 5 bases; unmatched junction nucleotides: 4.

V gene TRBV5-4 combines with J gene TRBJ2-7; TRBD1 matches at 7 bases. The trim removed 4 bases at V and 3 bases at J, leaving 7 bases unmatched. The CDR3 is made up of 14 amino acids. The V gene's germline CDR1 is SGHNT and CDR2 YYREEE (reference sequence). CDR3 DNA: TGTGCCAGCAGCCACCGGGACAGAAACTACGAGCAGTACTTC. This sequence encodes CASSHRDRNYEQYF.

The chain links TRBV9 to TRBJ2-1; TRBD1 agrees at 7 bases. This CDR3 has 15 amino acids. From germline, CDR1 is SGDLS and CDR2 YYNGEE. V shed 0 bases, J shed 4 bases, and the junction held 4 bases outside the gene matches. In nucleotides, the CDR3 is TGTGCCAGCAGCGTAGAAACAGGGGCATACAATGAGCAGTTCTTC. Its translation is CASSVETGAYNEQFF.

This chain links TRBV2 with TRBJ1-2; the D is unclear. The CDR3 is 13 residues long. With 1 base removed from V and 7 bases from J, the gap between germline ends came to 10 bases. Germline assignment: CDR1 SNHLY and CDR2 FYNNEI. Here the CDR3 DNA reads TGTGCCAGCAGTGAAGGAGCCGGGAGTGGCTACACCTTC. Protein product: CASSEGAGSGYTF.